This T cell receptor beta chain was recorded in a study of blood T cell repertoires in COVID-19. Study-level background: Some COVID-19 samples were acute and others convalescent; all came from the United States, Italy and Spain. Sample material is recorded as cDNA or gDNA derived from T cells, B-cell-depleted T cells, or PBMCs.

Per the authors' pipeline: For nucleated cells, counts were estimated from reference gene primer amplification. Some clones are missing from TCRdb's copy, which holds only in-frame ones; the method was immunoSEQ multiplex PCR. The V and J calls and clone size come from that table; D and trimming were worked out from the DNA. The sample holds around 75,000 clones; 90% are singletons and the top ten take 5% to 6%. The germline V gene encodes CDR1 SQVTM and CDR2 ANQGSEA. Trimming took 5 bases from V and 5 from J; bases not matched to a gene: 14. The CDR3 is 15 residues long. The chain links TRBV29-1 to TRBJ2-5; TRBD1 matches 7 bases. The receptor was derived from a man aged 45 to 65 with acute or convalescent COVID-19. Sequencing input: peripheral blood. CDR3 amino acids: CSVLNSHRGKETQYF. The DNA for the CDR3 is TGCAGCGTTCTCAACTCTCACAGGGGAAAGGAGACCCAGTACTTC.